This T cell receptor (beta chain) originates from a study of shared clonotypes between healthy human individuals. The assay was immunoSEQ multiplex PCR, and TCRdb's table has in-frame clones only and misses some. The sample comprises roughly 380,000 clones, 96% of which are singletons, and about 0.32% rests with the top ten. This clone appeared once. V was pared by 1 base and J by 4 bases, with 10 bases of the junction left unmatched. CDR1 is SGHDN and CDR2 is FVKESK in the germline V gene. The length of the CDR3 is 17 residues. The V call is TRBV14, the J call TRBJ2-3, with 8 nucleotides matching TRBD2. The sequence derives from a man between 25 and 39 years old in good health. Material for sequencing was memory CD8+ T cells sorted from blood. Subset defined: CD45RO+ cells pooled with CCR7-negative TemRA cells. The CDR3 sequence: CASSQGRAGVRADTQYF. CDR3 nucleotide sequence: TGTGCCAGCAGCCAAGGTCGAGCGGGAGTGCGGGCAGATACGCAGTATTTT.